The clone carrying this T cell receptor (beta chain) is a singleton in its sample. The germline gives CDR1 SGHRS, CDR2 YFSETQ. The CDR3 spans 17 residues. V was pared by 2 bases and J by 2 bases, with 5 bases of the junction left unmatched. Some clones are missing from TCRdb's copy, which holds only in-frame ones; the method was immunoSEQ multiplex PCR. The sample records roughly 2.4 million clones, approximately 96% being singletons. These data are taken from a study of shared clonotypes between healthy human individuals. The chain is built from TRBV5-1 and TRBJ2-3, with 13 bases lining up with TRBD2. The sequencing input was naive CD4+ T cells sorted from blood. The subset is: CD45RA+ positively selected. The TCR originated in a man aged 18 to 35 in good health. CDR3 sequence reads: CASSFAGTSGNTDTQYF. As DNA, the CDR3 is TGCGCCAGCAGCTTCGCCGGGACTAGCGGGAACACAGATACGCAGTATTTT.